Below, 26 T cell receptor beta chains from the same sample are listed, as sequenced in a study of T cell responses to AZD1222 COVID-19 vaccine. The protocol was immunoSEQ multiplex PCR, while the TCRdb copy is restricted to in-frame clones and leaves out a portion. The table has roughly 200,000 clones, approximately 90% seen once. The sequenced sample was peripheral blood, obtained 28 days after the second dose of the MenACWY control vaccine. These receptors came from an adult who received the MenACWY meningococcal vaccine as a control.

For the CDR3, the DNA is TGTGCCAGCAGCCCCTCTACCTGGATTACTGAAGCTTTCTTT. This gives the protein CASSPSTWITEAFF. V and J are TRBV3-1 (or the pseudogene TRBV3-2) and TRBJ1-1; D is uncertain. Germline CDR1 LGHDT, CDR2 YNNKEL (reference sequence). The ends were cut back, 4 bases at V and 5 bases at J, with 14 bases in the middle. The CDR3 spans 14 residues.

V usage is TRBV30 and J usage is TRBJ2-7; 7 bases align to TRBD2. The CDR3 is 14 residues long. Germline-derived CDR1 and CDR2 are GTSNPN and SVGIG (reference sequence). With 8 bases clipped from V and 4 bases from J, the junction kept 14 bases outside the gene matches. DNA of the CDR3: TGTGCCGGAAGCCTGATAGCGGGCTCTTACGAGCAGTACTTC. The encoded protein is CAGSLIAGSYEQYF.

The chain employs TRBV9 and TRBJ2-1; D gene ambiguous. V gave up 3 bases and J gave up 1 base, with 17 bases separating them. The CDR3 extends over 17 amino acids. The germline V gene has CDR1 SGDLS and CDR2 YYNGEE. The CDR3 bases are TGTGCCAGCAGCGGCCAGTTTGTTGGCGGTTCCTACAATGAGCAGTTCTTC. Its protein product is CASSGQFVGGSYNEQFF. Supplemented by reference TRBV9 and TRBJ2-1, the full variable domain reads DSGVTQTPKHLITATGQRVTLRCSPRSGDLSVYWYQQSLDQGLQFLIQYYNGEERAKGNILERFSAQQFPDLHSELNLSSLELGDSALYFCASSGQFVGGSYNEQFFGPGTRLTVL.

The genes are TRBV19 and TRBJ2-5; TRBD2 might be the D (5 bases). The ends were cut back, 2 bases at V and 5 bases at J, with 12 bases in the middle. CDR3 size: 14 residues. Germline CDR1 and CDR2: LNHDA and SQIVND (reference sequence). The DNA for the CDR3 is TGTGCCAGTAGTATAAACGGGAACGGTGAGACCCAGTACTTC. It yields the protein CASSINGNGETQYF.

This clone showed up just once. The rearrangement links TRBV5-1 to TRBJ1-5; D ambiguous. V shed 3 bases and J shed 8 bases, with 15 bases lying between them. This CDR3 spans 14 amino acids. Germline CDR1 SGHRS, CDR2 YFSETQ. Here the CDR3 reads CASSSGPGPEPQHF. DNA for the CDR3: TGCGCCAGCAGCTCCGGACCCGGGCCGGAGCCCCAGCATTTT. The variable domain in full, with the rest retrieved from reference TRBV5-1 and TRBJ1-5, is KAGVTQTPRYLIKTRGQQVTLSCSPISGHRSVSWYQQTPGQGLQFLFEYFSETQRNKGNFPGRFSGRQFSNSRSEMNVSTLELGDSALYLCASSSGPGPEPQHFGDGTRLSIL.

The V and J genes are TRBV20-1 and TRBJ2-1; 8 bases line up with TRBD2. V dropped 3 bases and J dropped 1; count of bases not matched to a gene: 8. The CDR3 is 16 residues long. Germline V lookup: CDR1 DFQATT, CDR2 SNEGSKA (reference sequence). CDR3 residues: CSASKSAGGSYNEQFF. DNA for the CDR3: TGCAGTGCTAGTAAGTCGGCGGGAGGATCCTACAATGAGCAGTTCTTC.

The chain combines TRBV12-3 or TRBV12-4 with TRBJ2-3; no definite D call. The CDR3 covers 13 residues. The V gene lost 1 base and the J gene lost 6 bases, with 8 bases spanning the gap. The CDR3 DNA is TGTGCCAGCAGTTTAGGTATTTCGGATACGCAGTATTTT. Protein product: CASSLGISDTQYF.

The rearrangement links TRBV28 to TRBJ1-3, with D possibly being TRBD1 (5 bases). Per the germline V gene, CDR1 is MDHEN and CDR2 is SYDVKM. Trimming took 6 bases from V and 4 from J, leaving 22 bases between them. The CDR3 covers 17 residues. The chain's CDR3 is CASRSNTRVVGGNTIYF. CDR3 DNA: TGTGCCAGCAGATCAAATACCAGGGTTGTGGGGGGAAACACCATATATTTT.

CDR3 sequence (DNA): TGTGCCAGCACCCCTGGGGGGGCTAGCAATGAGCAGTTCTTC. It translates to CASTPGGASNEQFF. The rearrangement joins TRBV28 to TRBJ2-1; perhaps TRBD2 as D (7 bases). Germline-derived CDR1 and CDR2 are MDHEN and SYDVKM. This CDR3 region has 14 residues. Trimming took 7 bases from V and 6 from J, leaving 16 bases between them. The entire variable domain, with the rest obtained from reference TRBV28 and TRBJ2-1, is as follows: DVKVTQSSRYLVKRTGEKVFLECVQDMDHENMFWYRQDPGLGLRLIYFSYDVKMKEKGDIPEGYSVSREKKERFSLILESASTNQTSMYLCASTPGGASNEQFFGPGTRLTVL.

The chain recombines TRBV19 with TRBJ1-5; TRBD1 aligns across 10 bases. Germline loops: CDR1 LNHDA, CDR2 SQIVND (reference sequence). Losses at the gene ends were 4 bases for V and 2 bases for J; bases not matched to a gene: 8. This CDR3 is 17 amino acids long. The DNA of the CDR3 is TGTGCCAGTAGTAACCGGGACAGGGGAGATGGCAATCAGCCCCAGCATTTT. This gives the protein CASSNRDRGDGNQPQHF.

The chain employs TRBV5-5 and TRBJ1-4; 9 nucleotides align to TRBD1. V trimming: 4 bases; J trimming: 0 bases; junction bases outside the gene matches: 4. The germline V gene has CDR1 SGHKS and CDR2 YYEKEE (reference sequence). The CDR3 spans 16 residues. The CDR3 protein is CASSTGTGTTNEKLFF. The CDR3 region has the DNA TGTGCCAGCAGCACCGGGACAGGGACAACTAATGAAAAACTGTTTTTT.

The V call is TRBV2, the J call TRBJ1-2; 9 bases are a match to TRBD1. Germline V gene data show CDR1 as SNHLY and CDR2 as FYNNEI. J was trimmed by 2 bases and V by 8 bases; bases with no gene match: 6. The CDR3 sequence is 14 residues long. CDR3 in DNA: TGTGCCAGCGGACTCGGACAGGGGAACTATGGCTACACCTTC. Encoded protein: CASGLGQGNYGYTF. The variable domain in full, with the rest retrieved from reference TRBV2 and TRBJ1-2, is EPEVTQTPSHQVTQMGQEVILRCVPISNHLYFYWYRQILGQKVEFLVSFYNNEISEKSEIFDDQFSVERPDGSNFTLKIRSTKLEDSAMYFCASGLGQGNYGYTFGSGTRLTVV.

The genes are TRBV19 and TRBJ2-5; D perhaps matches TRBD2 (6 bases). The CDR3 extends over 13 amino acids. In germline, CDR1 is LNHDA, CDR2 SQIVND (reference sequence). V gave up 6 bases and J gave up 2 bases, with 10 bases separating them. CDR3 region: CASSLGGQETQYF. The CDR3 DNA is TGTGCCAGTAGCTTAGGAGGGCAAGAGACCCAGTACTTC.

V and J are TRBV4-1 and TRBJ2-7; no firm D call. Germline V lookup: CDR1 MGHRA, CDR2 YSYEKL. V shed 6 bases and J shed 2 bases, with 11 bases lying between them. The CDR3 consists of 13 residues. Here the CDR3 DNA reads TGCGCCAGCAGACGCGATCCCACCTACGAGCAGTACTTC. Translating it yields CASRRDPTYEQYF.

In DNA, the CDR3 is TGTGCCAGCAGTTCAGGGGAGGTTGGGCAGCCCCAGCATTTT. Translating gives CASSSGEVGQPQHF. The chain recombines TRBV28 with TRBJ1-5; D might be TRBD1 (6 bases). V was shortened by 4 bases and J by 7 bases, with 14 bases between the two germline ends. The CDR3 spans 14 residues. The germline CDR1 and CDR2 sequences are MDHEN and SYDVKM.

The rearrangement links TRBV30 to TRBJ2-2; D remains ambiguous. Trimming removed 2 bases from V and 2 bases from J, with 9 bases in between. Germline assignment: CDR1 GTSNPN and CDR2 SVGIG (reference sequence). This CDR3 has 14 residues. CDR3 nucleotide sequence: TGTGCCTGGAGTAAACAGCTCAACACCGGGGAGCTGTTTTTT. Residues: CAWSKQLNTGELFF.

The chain couples TRBV14 to TRBJ1-1; a possible D gene is TRBD1 (5 bases). The CDR3 is 15 residues long. Germline CDR1 is SGHDN and CDR2 is FVKESK. V lost 4 bases, J lost 1 base, and 13 bases lay in between. The CDR3 coding sequence is TGTGCCAGCAGCCCATGGACAAGGGCGAACACTGAAGCTTTCTTT. It yields the protein CASSPWTRANTEAFF.

The chain combines TRBV24-1 with TRBJ2-5, with D possibly matching TRBD1 (5 bases). V lost 1 base and J lost 0, with 8 bases in between. The CDR3 is made up of 15 amino acids. CDR1 is KGHDR and CDR2 is SFDVKD in the germline V gene. CDR3 in amino acids: CATSDFRQHQETQYF. The CDR3 nucleotides read TGTGCCACCAGTGATTTCCGACAGCACCAAGAGACCCAGTACTTC.

The rearrangement uses TRBV9 and TRBJ2-7, with 13 bases lining up with TRBD2. This CDR3 is 16 amino acids long. Germline-derived CDR1 and CDR2 are SGDLS and YYNGEE. V lost 4 bases, J lost 4 bases, and 8 bases stayed unmatched. CDR3 in DNA: TGTGCCAGCAGCTCAACCGGGACTAGCGGGAATTACGAGCAGTACTTC. This sequence encodes CASSSTGTSGNYEQYF.

The V call is TRBV6-1, the J call TRBJ1-1; D is uncertain. This CDR3 comprises 13 residues. The germline V and J ends were trimmed by 3 bases and 6 bases, with 11 bases remaining between them. The germline V gene has CDR1 MNHNS and CDR2 SASEGT. CDR3: CASSDRLLAEAFF. DNA for the CDR3: TGTGCCAGCAGTGACAGGTTGCTCGCTGAAGCTTTCTTT.

The rearrangement uses TRBV4-3 and TRBJ2-1; D uncertain. The CDR3 has 13 amino acids. Germline V CDR1 and CDR2: LGHNA, YSLEER. The V end lost 2 bases, the J end lost 4 bases, and 6 bases lay between the germline ends. The CDR3 protein is CASSQFIYNEQFF. DNA for the CDR3: TGCGCCAGCAGCCAATTTATTTACAATGAGCAGTTCTTC.

The rearrangement links TRBV27 to TRBJ1-2; 7 nucleotides agree with TRBD1. The CDR3 is 13 residues long. J gave up 4 bases and V 6 bases, and 5 bases lay outside the gene matches. CDR1 and CDR2 (germline): MNHEY, SMNVEV (reference sequence). For the CDR3, the DNA is TGTGCCAGCAGCTCACAGGGGCCCTATGGCTACACCTTC. It is translated as CASSSQGPYGYTF.

The chain has TRBV24-1 and TRBJ2-1; D ambiguous. The V end lost 4 bases, the J end lost 9 bases, and 15 bases lay between the germline ends. CDR3 size: 14 residues. From germline, CDR1 is KGHDR and CDR2 SFDVKD. As DNA, the CDR3 is TGTGCCACCAGTGAGACACCAGTACGTGGTGAGCAGTTCTTC. Its protein is CATSETPVRGEQFF.

This rearrangement joins TRBV9 to TRBJ2-5; D uncertain. The V gene lost 4 bases and the J gene lost 5 bases, with 18 bases spanning the gap. CDR1 and CDR2 (germline): SGDLS, YYNGEE. The CDR3 sequence is 15 residues long. The CDR3 sequence is CASSPKEALGETQYF. The CDR3 nucleotides are TGTGCCAGCAGCCCAAAGGAAGCCCTAGGGGAGACCCAGTACTTC.

The genes are TRBV5-5 and TRBJ2-1; 11 nucleotides line up with TRBD1. V lost 4 bases, J lost 3 bases, and 3 bases stayed unmatched. Looked up from germline, CDR1 is SGHKS and CDR2 is YYEKEE (reference sequence). The CDR3 sequence is 15 residues long. In DNA, the CDR3 is TGTGCCAGCAGCCCCGGGACAGGGGGCTACAATGAGCAGTTCTTC. Amino acid sequence: CASSPGTGGYNEQFF.

The chain recombines TRBV30 with TRBJ1-1; D unresolved. The ends were cut back, 4 bases at V and 8 bases at J, with 8 bases in the middle. This CDR3 has 10 residues. Per germline, CDR1 GTSNPN and CDR2 SVGIG (reference sequence). The CDR3 is CAWIGGEAFF. The CDR3, as DNA: TGTGCCTGGATAGGCGGAGAAGCTTTCTTT.